The 28 T cell receptor beta chains below come from one sample, sequenced in a study of early T cells in non-severe SARS-CoV-2 infection. TCRdb analysed the 5' RACE reads with MiXCR anew, one entry per CDR3 protein. This table has over 60,000 distinct CDR3 sequences, about a tenth appearing once. The sequences come from whole blood, collected at baseline. These receptors were taken from an adult who was a healthcare worker with PCR-confirmed SARS-CoV-2 infection or an uninfected control (not recorded which).

Ten or more counts support this clonotype. The chain carries TRBV9 and TRBJ2-7; a weak D match, TRBD1 (6 bases). Trimming removed 0 bases from V and 3 bases from J, with 10 bases in between. This CDR3 has 14 residues. Germline CDR1 and CDR2: SGDLS and YYNGEE. The CDR3 loop reads CASSVEARGYEQYF. For the CDR3, the DNA is TGTGCCAGCAGCGTAGAGGCCAGGGGCTACGAGCAGTACTTC.

This clonotype came up a few times. This sequence joins TRBV6-1 and TRBJ2-2; no reliable D call. The CDR3 runs 16 residues. V was cut by 0 bases and J by 0 bases, with 8 bases left in between. Germline CDR1 MNHNS, CDR2 SASEGT. In DNA, the CDR3 is TGTGCCAGCAGTGAAGCTAGGGCGACGAACACCGGGGAGCTGTTTTTT. Amino acids: CASSEARATNTGELFF.

The chain couples TRBV7-2 to TRBJ2-7; the match to TRBD2 covers 8 bases. V was clipped by 4 bases and J by 1 base; unmatched bases: 9. This CDR3 is built from 16 residues. Looked up from germline, CDR1 is SGHTA and CDR2 is FQGNSA. The CDR3 loop reads CASSSRLAGGSYEQYF. CDR3 coding DNA: TGTGCCAGCAGCTCCCGACTGGCGGGGGGTTCCTACGAGCAGTACTTC.

This clonotype was found a few times. The chain recombines TRBV20-1 with TRBJ1-4; TRBD1 might be the D (5 bases). CDR1 and CDR2 (germline): DFQATT, SNEGSKA (reference sequence). The germline V and J ends were trimmed by 3 bases and 4 bases, with 9 bases remaining between them. The CDR3 contains 13 residues. The CDR3: CSASRDHNEKLFF. The CDR3 nucleotides read TGCAGTGCTAGCAGGGACCATAATGAAAAACTGTTTTTT.

This clonotype was observed at least ten times. This sequence joins TRBV20-1 and TRBJ2-1; 10 bases are a match to TRBD2. The CDR3 sequence is 14 residues long. Trimming took 5 bases from V and 7 from J; bases not matched to a gene: 8. The germline gives CDR1 DFQATT, CDR2 SNEGSKA (reference sequence). In DNA, the CDR3 is TGCAGTGCTCAACTAGCGGGGCGGGATAATGAGCAGTTCTTC. Translated: CSAQLAGRDNEQFF.

The genes are TRBV7-9 and TRBJ2-7; 8 nucleotides agree with TRBD1. The germline gives CDR1 SEHNR, CDR2 FQNEAQ (reference sequence). This CDR3 region has 17 residues. J was trimmed by 3 bases and V by 4 bases; bases with no gene match: 14. The CDR3 region has the DNA TGTGCCAGCAGCTCTCGAACCCCAGGGGGCGGTCGCTACGAGCAGTACTTC. It specifies CASSSRTPGGGRYEQYF.

V gene TRBV11-2 combines with J gene TRBJ2-3; possible D gene TRBD1, 6 bases. Germline V lookup: CDR1 SGHAT, CDR2 FQNNGV. The germline V and J ends were trimmed by 5 bases and 3 bases, with 21 bases remaining between them. The length of the CDR3 is 17 residues. The DNA of the CDR3 is TGTGCCAGCAGCGCCCAAAGACAGGCTTTCCCAACAGATACGCAGTATTTT. Amino acid sequence: CASSAQRQAFPTDTQYF.

The V and J genes are TRBV2 and TRBJ2-6; 8 nucleotides match TRBD1. The CDR3 extends over 17 amino acids. V shed 9 bases, J shed 2 bases, and the junction held 12 bases outside the gene matches. Per germline, CDR1 SNHLY and CDR2 FYNNEI. The CDR3 nucleotides read TGTGCCAGTAGCTATAGCCCAGGGGGCACTGGGGCCAACGTCCTGACTTTC. This translates into CASSYSPGGTGANVLTF.

This clonotype was recorded a few times. The chain joins TRBV7-2 to TRBJ2-3; 8 nucleotides agree with TRBD2. CDR1 SGHTA and CDR2 FQGNSA come from the germline V gene. The CDR3 sequence is 15 residues long. J was trimmed by 1 base and V by 3 bases; bases with no gene match: 3. This CDR3 reads CASSLDSGGTDTQYF. The DNA for the CDR3 is TGTGCCAGCAGCTTGGATAGCGGGGGCACAGATACGCAGTATTTT.

The table lists this clonotype with a few counts. J is TRBJ2-3 and V is TRBV20-1; D is undetermined. V gave up 3 bases and J gave up 5 bases, with 21 bases separating them. CDR1 DFQATT and CDR2 SNEGSKA come from the germline V gene (reference sequence). There are 16 residues in the CDR3. The CDR3 region is CSASYLGPAEGDTQYF. CDR3 DNA: TGCAGTGCTAGTTACCTGGGCCCAGCTGAAGGAGATACGCAGTATTTT.

The chain employs TRBV7-9 and TRBJ2-1; no firm D call. V was shortened by 2 bases and J by 10 bases, with 15 bases between the two germline ends. This CDR3 comprises 14 residues. CDR1 is SEHNR and CDR2 is FQNEAQ in the germline V gene (reference sequence). CDR3 nucleotide sequence: TGTGCCAGCAGCTTAAATCCGGGCGGAGACGAGCAGTTCTTC. Protein: CASSLNPGGDEQFF.

V is TRBV30 and J is TRBJ2-3; D is possibly TRBD1 or TRBD2 (5 bases each). Deletions cut 3 bases from V and 6 bases from J, with 10 bases between. Germline V lookup: CDR1 GTSNPN, CDR2 SVGIG (reference sequence). The CDR3 runs 12 residues. CDR3 in DNA: TGTGCCTGGAGCAGGGACGGGGATACGCAGTATTTT. Amino acid sequence: CAWSRDGDTQYF.

This clonotype was found many times. The rearrangement uses TRBV5-1 and TRBJ1-2; D gene uncertain. The V end lost 6 bases, the J end lost 1 base, and 25 bases lay between the germline ends. CDR3 length: 18 residues. Germline lookup yields CDR1 SGHRS and CDR2 YFSETQ. The CDR3, as DNA: TGCGCCAGCACCCTACGGGGAGGAGGAGCCGACCTTAACTATGGCTACACCTTC. Encoded protein: CASTLRGGGADLNYGYTF. Complete variable domain (other parts from reference TRBV5-1 and TRBJ1-2): KAGVTQTPRYLIKTRGQQVTLSCSPISGHRSVSWYQQTPGQGLQFLFEYFSETQRNKGNFPGRFSGRQFSNSRSEMNVSTLELGDSALYLCASTLRGGGADLNYGYTFGSGTRLTVV.

DNA for the CDR3: TGTGCCAGCAGCCGCAAGCGGGGGGACCCCAGAGGGGAGCTGTTTTTT. It specifies CASSRKRGDPRGELFF. The chain is built from TRBV3-1 and TRBJ2-2; TRBD2 agrees at 9 bases. V lost 4 bases to trimming and J lost 8 bases; unmatched junction nucleotides: 11. This CDR3 has 16 amino acids. Germline V gene sequence: CDR1 LGHDT, CDR2 YNNKEL (reference sequence).

The chain carries TRBV6-5 and TRBJ2-7; 10 bases align to TRBD1. The CDR3 spans 14 residues. Unmatched junction bases numbered 4, after V lost 5 bases and J lost 3 bases. From germline, CDR1 is MNHEY and CDR2 SVGAGI. The CDR3 region is CASSGTGDSYEQYF. The CDR3 bases are TGTGCCAGCAGTGGGACAGGGGACAGCTACGAGCAGTACTTC.

This clonotype was seen at least ten times. The chain carries TRBV5-1 and TRBJ2-7, with a weak D call TRBD1 (5 bases). The CDR3 extends over 14 amino acids. Trimming took off 2 bases at V and 1 base at J, with 10 bases between the two ends. Germline CDR1 is SGHRS and CDR2 is YFSETQ. CDR3 sequence: CASSFSTASYEQYF. DNA for the CDR3: TGCGCCAGCAGCTTCTCGACAGCTTCCTACGAGCAGTACTTC.

The table lists this clonotype with many counts. The rearrangement joins TRBV3-1 to TRBJ2-6; D assignment may be TRBD1 or TRBD2 (6 bases each). Germline values: CDR1 LGHDT, CDR2 YNNKEL (reference sequence). The CDR3 covers 19 residues. Trimming removed 1 base from V and 0 bases from J, with 16 bases in between. The CDR3 here is CASSQVNRGRFSGANVLTF. The CDR3, as DNA: TGTGCCAGCAGCCAAGTAAACCGGGGGCGATTCTCTGGGGCCAACGTCCTGACTTTC.

On this clonotype: The CDR3 does not end in the conserved phenylalanine or tryptophan, so this is likely a read error. This CDR3 reads CSAALAQGGTDTQYS. In nucleotides, the CDR3 is TGCAGTGCTGCACTGGCTCAAGGGGGCACAGATACGCAGTATTCT. The chain joins TRBV20-1 to TRBJ2-3; D possibly corresponds to TRBD1 (5 bases). Germline-derived CDR1 and CDR2 are DFQATT and SNEGSKA (reference sequence). The CDR3 spans 15 residues. V was clipped by 5 bases and J by 1 base, with 16 bases between them.

The rearrangement joins TRBV24-1 to TRBJ2-7; a weak D match, TRBD1 (6 bases). The CDR3 runs to 15 residues. The germline gives CDR1 KGHDR, CDR2 SFDVKD. V was shortened by 2 bases and J by 7 bases, with 17 bases between the two germline ends. CDR3 protein: CATSDSGTWGGEQYF. The CDR3 nucleotides read TGTGCCACCAGTGATTCCGGGACATGGGGTGGGGAGCAGTACTTC.

The chain combines TRBV6-5 with TRBJ2-4, with TRBD1 matching 9 bases. Trimming removed 10 bases from V and 6 bases from J; junction bases left unmatched: 4. Per the germline V gene, CDR1 is MNHEY and CDR2 is SVGAGI. CDR3 size: 12 residues. The CDR3 DNA sequence: TGTGCCACCTTGGACAGGGGAAACATTCAGTACTTC. Protein sequence: CATLDRGNIQYF.

This clonotype has a handful of counts. The chain uses TRBV20-1 and TRBJ2-7, with TRBD2 matching 8 bases. V gave up 4 bases and J gave up 3 bases; unmatched junction bases: 11. This CDR3 is built from 15 residues. Germline values: CDR1 DFQATT, CDR2 SNEGSKA (reference sequence). The CDR3 bases are TGCAGTGCTAAGGTCGGGCGGGGGGCCATCTACGAGCAGTACTTC. This codes for CSAKVGRGAIYEQYF.

This clonotype has just a few counts. V and J are TRBV6-4 and TRBJ1-5; D gene ambiguous. Trimming pared 6 bases from V and 7 bases from J, leaving 13 bases between. From germline, CDR1 is MRHNA and CDR2 SNTAGT. The CDR3 sequence is 13 residues long. CDR3 region: CASSNEGGQPQHF. DNA for the CDR3: TGTGCCAGCAGCAACGAGGGAGGACAGCCCCAGCATTTT.

DNA for the CDR3: TGTGCCAGCAGCTTAGGGACATACACAGATACGCAGTATTTT. Its translation is CASSLGTYTDTQYF. The chain is built from TRBV7-9 and TRBJ2-3; possibly TRBD1 for D (5 bases). Trimming stripped 1 base from V and 2 bases from J, with 7 bases between. Germline V gene data show CDR1 as SEHNR and CDR2 as FQNEAQ (reference sequence). The CDR3 length is 14 residues.

A few counts support this clonotype. The CDR3 is CASRADSRRADTQYF. The CDR3 region has the DNA TGTGCCAGCAGGGCGGACAGCCGCCGAGCAGATACGCAGTATTTT. The chain joins TRBV27 to TRBJ2-3; a possible D gene is TRBD1 (6 bases). Per germline, CDR1 MNHEY and CDR2 SMNVEV (reference sequence). This CDR3 spans 15 amino acids. V lost 6 bases to trimming and J lost 4 bases, with 17 bases between them.

Only a few counts were recorded for this clonotype. The chain couples TRBV12-3 or TRBV12-4 to TRBJ1-1; 7 positions agree with TRBD1. The V and J ends lost 9 bases and 1 base, in that order; junction bases with no gene match: 5. This CDR3 is built from 13 residues. The CDR3 coding sequence is TGTGCCAGTCACAGGGGCCAGAACACTGAAGCTTTCTTT. Protein sequence: CASHRGQNTEAFF.

CDR3 DNA: TGTGCCAGCAGCCAAGTCGGGGGTAACACTGAAGCTTTCTTT. Translating gives CASSQVGGNTEAFF. The chain recombines TRBV3-1 with TRBJ1-1; possibly TRBD1 for D (5 bases). From germline, CDR1 is LGHDT and CDR2 YNNKEL (reference sequence). The V and J ends lost 1 base and 2 bases respectively, with 8 bases between them. The CDR3 totals 14 residues.

This clonotype was observed a few times. This chain connects TRBV5-1 to TRBJ2-7, with D possibly matching TRBD1 (6 bases). Germline CDR1 SGHRS, CDR2 YFSETQ. V lost 6 bases and J lost 4, with 17 bases in between. The CDR3 has 14 amino acids. CDR3 loop: CASNSGQGNYEQYF. In DNA, the CDR3 is TGCGCCAGCAATTCCGGGCAGGGGAATTACGAGCAGTACTTC.

In its sample, this clonotype was seen many times. The chain uses TRBV7-9 and TRBJ1-2; D is undetermined. The CDR3 extends over 11 amino acids. Germline V gene sequence: CDR1 SEHNR, CDR2 FQNEAQ (reference sequence). V shed 4 bases and J shed 5 bases, with 5 bases lying between them. CDR3 bases: TGTGCCAGCAGCTCGAATTATGGCTACACCTTC. It is translated as CASSSNYGYTF.